These 5 T cell receptor beta chains originate from one sample sequenced in a study of beta chain features in type 1 diabetes. Overall study findings and caveats: When Type 1 diabetes patients were examined, their TCRB CDR3s proved moderately but significantly shorter in all four CD4+ subsets.

For these receptors, no antigen is known. Expressed TCRB transcripts were sequenced after all isolated RNA was converted to cDNA. The assay was immunoSEQ multiplex PCR, and TCRdb's table has in-frame clones only and misses some. The profile shows 350,000 to 450,000 clones, 10% to 15% of them singletons. The source material was naive CD4+ T cells from blood. Source of these receptors: a woman between 18 and 29 years old with type 1 diabetes.

This clone was seen more than once but under ten times. Other DNA variants within this sample encode the same CDR3. This chain joins TRBV7-9 and TRBJ2-3; no definite D call. Germline V gene lookup returns CDR1 SEHNR and CDR2 FQNEAQ (reference sequence). This CDR3 contains 12 residues. V was trimmed by 4 bases and J by 2 bases, leaving 4 bases between them. The CDR3 reads CASSSNTDTQYF. In nucleotides, the CDR3 is TGTGCCAGCAGCTCTAACACAGATACGCAGTATTTT.

This clone was seen only a few times. The chain couples TRBV7-2 to TRBJ2-7; TRBD2 matches at 7 bases. The CDR3 is made up of 15 amino acids. Germline V lookup: CDR1 SGHTA, CDR2 FQGNSA. Trimming cost V 5 bases and J 3 bases; bases outside gene matches: 10. CDR3 DNA: TGTGCCAGCAGCGCCCGGACTAGTATAGGCTACGAGCAGTACTTC. Protein sequence: CASSARTSIGYEQYF.

V and J are TRBV4-1 and TRBJ2-3; 13 bases fit TRBD2. Germline V lookup: CDR1 MGHRA, CDR2 YSYEKL. CDR3 length: 18 amino acids. V dropped 4 bases and J dropped 4; count of bases not matched to a gene: 11. The CDR3 DNA reads as TGCGCCAGCAGCCTCCTTACTAGCGGGAGGGCCGTGGCAGATACGCAGTATTTT. As protein: CASSLLTSGRAVADTQYF.

This clone was seen a few times. The chain recombines TRBV7-9 with TRBJ1-2, with no clear D. The CDR3 runs to 15 residues. V shed 2 bases and J shed 4 bases, with 14 bases lying between them. CDR1 is SEHNR, CDR2 FQNEAQ, per germline (reference sequence). CDR3: CASSLQRARSYGYTF. In DNA form, the CDR3 reads TGTGCCAGCAGCTTACAGAGGGCAAGGAGCTATGGCTACACCTTC.

The chain joins TRBV2 to TRBJ1-2, with D perhaps TRBD1 (6 bases). V lost 7 bases, J lost 7 bases, and 13 bases lay in between. Germline values: CDR1 SNHLY, CDR2 FYNNEI. This CDR3 is 12 amino acids long. CDR3 coding DNA: TGTGCCAGCACGGACAGTTCGCGTGGCTACACCTTC. Its protein is CASTDSSRGYTF.